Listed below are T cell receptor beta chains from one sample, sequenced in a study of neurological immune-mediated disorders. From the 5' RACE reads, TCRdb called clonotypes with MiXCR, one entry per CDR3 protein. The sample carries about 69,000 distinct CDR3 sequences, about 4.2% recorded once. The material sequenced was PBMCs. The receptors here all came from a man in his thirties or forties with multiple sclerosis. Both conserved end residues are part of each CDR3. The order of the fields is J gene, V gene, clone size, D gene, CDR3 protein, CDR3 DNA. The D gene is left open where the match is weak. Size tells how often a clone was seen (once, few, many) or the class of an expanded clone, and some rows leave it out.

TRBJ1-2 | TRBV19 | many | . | CASSISHLHANYGYTF | TGTGCCAGTAGTATCTCCCACCTACACGCTAACTATGGCTACACCTTC
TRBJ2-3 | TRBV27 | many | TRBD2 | CASSLPSGGLDTQYF | TGTGCCAGCAGTCTACCTAGCGGGGGGTTGGATACGCAGTATTTT
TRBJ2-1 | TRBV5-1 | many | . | CASSLVGASYNEQFF | TGCGCCAGCAGCTTGGTCGGGGCCTCCTACAATGAGCAGTTCTTC
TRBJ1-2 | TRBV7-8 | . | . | CASSFGQFYGYTF | TGTGCCAGCAGCTTCGGACAGTTCTATGGCTACACCTTC
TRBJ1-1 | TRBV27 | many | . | CASSLSANTEAFF | TGTGCCAGCAGTTTATCAGCTAACACTGAAGCTTTCTTT
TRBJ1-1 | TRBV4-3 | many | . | CASSQGTGFTEAFF | TGCGCCAGCAGCCAGGGTACAGGGTTCACTGAAGCTTTCTTT
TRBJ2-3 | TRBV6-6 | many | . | CASSRIGDLTDTQYF | TGTGCCAGCAGCCGAATAGGGGACCTCACAGATACGCAGTATTTT
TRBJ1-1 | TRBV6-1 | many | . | CASSTPLNTEAFF | TGTGCCAGCTCAACACCGTTGAACACTGAAGCTTTCTTT
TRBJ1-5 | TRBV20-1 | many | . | CSAGGQGAEPQHF | TGCAGTGCTGGGGGCCAGGGCGCCGAGCCCCAGCATTTT
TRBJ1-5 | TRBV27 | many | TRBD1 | CASSSRQGNQHF | TGTGCCAGCAGTTCACGACAGGGCAACCAGCATTTT
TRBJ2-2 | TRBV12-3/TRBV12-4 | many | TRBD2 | CASTHPQAGTGELFF | TGTGCCAGCACCCACCCCCAAGCGGGGACCGGGGAGCTGTTTTTT
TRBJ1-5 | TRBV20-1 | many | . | CSAKRGGNQPQHF | TGCAGTGCTAAGAGGGGGGGCAATCAGCCCCAGCATTTT
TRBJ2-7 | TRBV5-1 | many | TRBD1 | CASTFGTGQKQYF | TGCGCCAGCACCTTCGGGACAGGGCAAAAGCAGTACTTC
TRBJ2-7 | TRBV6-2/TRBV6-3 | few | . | CASSYPGSGVPFSYEQYF | TGTGCCAGCAGTTACCCTGGTTCGGGGGTACCTTTCTCCTACGAGCAGTACTTC
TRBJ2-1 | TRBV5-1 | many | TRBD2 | CASSLPSGGQSSYNEQFF | TGCGCCAGCAGCTTGCCTAGCGGGGGGCAGAGCTCCTACAATGAGCAGTTCTTC
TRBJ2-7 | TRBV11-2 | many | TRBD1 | CASSSDYRGPYEQYF | TGTGCCAGCAGCTCGGATTACAGGGGACCCTACGAGCAGTACTTC
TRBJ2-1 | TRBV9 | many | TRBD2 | CASSVASGGPTQFF | TGTGCCAGCAGCGTAGCTAGCGGGGGCCCGACTCAGTTCTTC
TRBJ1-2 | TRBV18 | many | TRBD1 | CASSQPGQVYGYTF | TGTGCCAGCTCACAACCGGGACAGGTTTATGGCTACACCTTC
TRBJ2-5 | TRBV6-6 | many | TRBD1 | CASRNGGQGQETQYF | TGTGCCAGCAGAAACGGAGGACAGGGACAAGAGACCCAGTACTTC
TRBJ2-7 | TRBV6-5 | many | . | CASSYSFGGSYEQYF | TGTGCCAGCAGTTACTCCTTTGGCGGTTCCTACGAGCAGTACTTC
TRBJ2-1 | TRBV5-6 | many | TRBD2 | CASSLVLADNEQFF | TGTGCCAGCAGCTTGGTCCTAGCGGACAATGAGCAGTTCTTC
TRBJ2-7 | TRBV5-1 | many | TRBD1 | CASSLGGTGVREQYF | TGCGCCAGCAGCTTGGGCGGGACAGGGGTGCGCGAGCAGTACTTC
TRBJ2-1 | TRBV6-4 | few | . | CASSVQGATYNEQFF | TGTGCCAGCAGTGTACAGGGTGCAACCTACAATGAGCAGTTCTTC
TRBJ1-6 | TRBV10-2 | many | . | CASSELLGVNSPLHF | TGCGCCAGCAGTGAGCTCCTAGGGGTTAATTCACCCCTCCACTTT
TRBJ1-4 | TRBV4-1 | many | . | CASSQMREKLFF | TGCGCCAGCAGCCAAATGAGGGAAAAACTGTTTTTT
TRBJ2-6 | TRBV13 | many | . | CASSLRQGANVLTF | TGTGCCAGCAGCTTAAGACAGGGGGCCAACGTCCTGACTTTC
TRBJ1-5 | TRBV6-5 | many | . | CASSPGRGRTYSNQPQHF | TGTGCCAGCAGTCCCGGTCGGGGAAGGACTTATAGCAATCAGCCCCAGCATTTT
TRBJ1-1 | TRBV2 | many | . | CASSETRLVLNTEAFF | TGTGCCAGCAGTGAAACCAGGTTGGTCCTGAACACTGAAGCTTTCTTT
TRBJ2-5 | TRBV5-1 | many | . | CASSLAASGETQYF | TGCGCCAGCAGCTTGGCAGCTTCGGGAGAGACCCAGTACTTC
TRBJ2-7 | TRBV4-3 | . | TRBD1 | CASSHQTGDEQYF | TGCGCCAGCAGCCATCAGACAGGGGACGAGCAGTACTTC
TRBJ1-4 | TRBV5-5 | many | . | CASSAADGRENEKLFF | TGTGCCAGCAGCGCCGCGGACGGACGGGAGAATGAAAAACTGTTTTTT
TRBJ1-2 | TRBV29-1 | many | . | CSDYRAANYGYTF | TGCAGCGATTACAGGGCAGCTAACTATGGCTACACCTTC